The clone carrying this TCR beta chain was observed a few times. Germline CDR1 SNHLY, CDR2 FYNNEI. The CDR3 is 16 residues long. V lost 8 bases and J lost 6, with 25 bases in between. Primers for the PCR totalled 60 Vbeta and 13 Jbeta. Some clones are missing from TCRdb's copy, which holds only in-frame ones; the method was immunoSEQ multiplex PCR. The profile shows roughly 180,000 clones, 76% of them singletons. This entry belongs to a study of cytomegalovirus exposure and HLA in healthy donors. For the study at large: The study placed around 85% of its approximately 400 genotyped donors in the Caucasian-associated ancestry cluster.

This chain connects TRBV2 to TRBJ2-5, with unresolved D. The TCR originated in a female donor in good health and CMV-seronegative. Source material: PBMCs. This CDR3 reads CASLEAETANKKTQYF. The CDR3 DNA is TGTGCCAGCCTGGAAGCCGAGACTGCAAACAAAAAGACCCAGTACTTC.